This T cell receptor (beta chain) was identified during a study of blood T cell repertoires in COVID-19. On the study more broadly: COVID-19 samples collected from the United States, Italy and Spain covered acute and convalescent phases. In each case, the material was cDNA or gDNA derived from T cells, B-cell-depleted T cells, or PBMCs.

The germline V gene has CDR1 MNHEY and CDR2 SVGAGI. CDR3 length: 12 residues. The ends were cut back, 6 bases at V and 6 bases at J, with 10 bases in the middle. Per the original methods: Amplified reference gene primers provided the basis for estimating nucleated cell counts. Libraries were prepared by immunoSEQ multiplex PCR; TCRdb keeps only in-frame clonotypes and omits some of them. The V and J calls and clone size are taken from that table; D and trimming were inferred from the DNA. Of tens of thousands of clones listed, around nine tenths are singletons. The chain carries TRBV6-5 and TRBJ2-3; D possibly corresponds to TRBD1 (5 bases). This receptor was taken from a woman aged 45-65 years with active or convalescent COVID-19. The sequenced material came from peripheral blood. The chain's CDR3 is CASSRGADTQYF. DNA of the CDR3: TGTGCCAGCAGCCGTGGGGCGGATACGCAGTATTTT.